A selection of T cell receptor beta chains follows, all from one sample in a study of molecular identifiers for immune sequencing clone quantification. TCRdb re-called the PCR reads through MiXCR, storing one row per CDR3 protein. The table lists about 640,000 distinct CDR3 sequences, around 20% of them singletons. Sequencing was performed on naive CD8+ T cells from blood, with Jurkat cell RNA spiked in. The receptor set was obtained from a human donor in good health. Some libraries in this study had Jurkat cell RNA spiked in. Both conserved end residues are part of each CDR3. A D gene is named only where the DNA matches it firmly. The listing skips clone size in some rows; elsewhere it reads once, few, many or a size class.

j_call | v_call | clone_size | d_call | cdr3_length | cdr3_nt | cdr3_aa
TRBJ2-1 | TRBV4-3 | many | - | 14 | TGCGCCAGCAGCCAAAGATCGGAGTTTGCTGAGCAGTTCTTC | CASSQRSEFAEQFF
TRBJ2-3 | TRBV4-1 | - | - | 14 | TGCGCCAGCAGCCAAGTTGGCGGAGTAGGTACGCGGTATTTT | CASSQVGGVGTRYF
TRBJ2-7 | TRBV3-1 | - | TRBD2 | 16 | TGTGCCAGCAGCCAAGGGACTAGCGGGGGCCGGTACGAGCAGTACTTC | CASSQGTSGGRYEQYF
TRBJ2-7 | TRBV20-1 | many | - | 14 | TGCAGTGCTATAGGCCTGGAGCGCTCCTACGAGCAGTACTTC | CSAIGLERSYEQYF
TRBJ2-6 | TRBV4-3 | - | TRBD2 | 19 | TGCGCCAGCAGCCAAGAAAGGGGTAGCGGGGGGACTGGGGCCAACGTCCTGACTTTC | CASSQERGSGGTGANVLTF
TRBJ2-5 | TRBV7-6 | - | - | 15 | TGTGCCAGCAGTCCATTCCCGACAGGCGGTGGATTCCAGTACTTC | CASSPFPTGGGFQYF
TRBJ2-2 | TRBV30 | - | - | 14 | TGTGCCTCTGAAGGAACGGGATACACCGGGGAGCTGTTTTTT | CASEGTGYTGELFF
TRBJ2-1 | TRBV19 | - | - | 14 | TGTGCCAGTAGTACCGGGGGCACCTACAATGAGCAGTTCTTC | CASSTGGTYNEQFF
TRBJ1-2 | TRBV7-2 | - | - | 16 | TGTGCCAGCAGGCCCGCCCCCGCGGCTTCTAACTATGGCTACACCTTC | CASRPAPAASNYGYTF
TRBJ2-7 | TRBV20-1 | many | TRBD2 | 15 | TGCAGTGCCACCCCGGCAGCGGGAGGGAATTACGAGCAGTACTTC | CSATPAAGGNYEQYF
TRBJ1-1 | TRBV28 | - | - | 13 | TGTGCCAGCAGTGCGATGGCGTACACTGAAGCTTTCTTT | CASSAMAYTEAFF
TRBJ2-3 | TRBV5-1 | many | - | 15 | TGCGCCAGCAGCTTGGTTGCGGGGCGGGCAGATACGCAGTATTTT | CASSLVAGRADTQYF
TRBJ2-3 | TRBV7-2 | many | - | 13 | TGTGCCAGCAGCCAACCCCCTACAGATACGCAGTATTTT | CASSQPPTDTQYF
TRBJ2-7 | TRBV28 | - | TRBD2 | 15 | TGTGCCAGCAGTCAACCGGGACTAGCGGGTTTGTATGCCCACTTC | CASSQPGLAGLYAHF
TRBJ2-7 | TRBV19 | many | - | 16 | TGTGCCAGTAAAGAGGGACCTAGTCTACCCGCCTACGAGCAGTACTTC | CASKEGPSLPAYEQYF
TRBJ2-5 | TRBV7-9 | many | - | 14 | TGTGCCAGCAGCCAGCTGGGGCCCCAAGAGACCCAGTACTTC | CASSQLGPQETQYF
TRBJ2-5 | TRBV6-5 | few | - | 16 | TGTGCCAGCAGTTTTTTTATGGGCGGCCCCCAAGAGACCCAGTACTTC | CASSFFMGGPQETQYF
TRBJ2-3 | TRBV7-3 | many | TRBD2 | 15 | TGTGCCAGCAGCTTAGGGAGCGGGAGGGGAGATACGCAGTATTTT | CASSLGSGRGDTQYF
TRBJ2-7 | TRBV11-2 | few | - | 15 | TGTGCCAGCAGCCCGCCCACCCGCAGCACCTACGAGCAGTACTTC | CASSPPTRSTYEQYF
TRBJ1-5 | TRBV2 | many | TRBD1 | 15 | TGTGCCAGCAGAGCCGGGACAGGGGGCAATCAGCCCCAGCATTTT | CASRAGTGGNQPQHF
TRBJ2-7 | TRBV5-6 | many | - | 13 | TGTGCCAGCAGCTTGGTGGTCCCTTTGGAGCAGTACTTC | CASSLVVPLEQYF
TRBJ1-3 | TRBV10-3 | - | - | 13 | TGTGCCATCGGACAGTCCGCTGGAAACACCATATATTTT | CAIGQSAGNTIYF
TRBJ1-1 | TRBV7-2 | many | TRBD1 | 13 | TGTGCCAGCAGCTTGGGACAGTACACTGAAGCTTTCTTT | CASSLGQYTEAFF
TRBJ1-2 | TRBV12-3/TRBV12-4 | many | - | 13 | TGTGCCAGCAGCTCGACAAGAAACTATGGCTACACCTTC | CASSSTRNYGYTF
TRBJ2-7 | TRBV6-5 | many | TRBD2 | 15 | TGTGCCAGCAGTTACGGCCCGGGAGGGCTGGACGAGCAGTACTTC | CASSYGPGGLDEQYF
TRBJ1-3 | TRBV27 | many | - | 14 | TGTGCCAGCAGAGGACTCAACTCTGGAAACACCATATATTTT | CASRGLNSGNTIYF
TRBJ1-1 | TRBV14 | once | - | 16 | TGTGCCAGCAGCCAGGATCCTCCCGGGAGAGGGACTGAAGCTTTCTTT | CASSQDPPGRGTEAFF
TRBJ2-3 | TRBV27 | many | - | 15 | TGTGCCAGCAGCCCGAGGGGGTTCGTCTCAGATACGCAGTATTTT | CASSPRGFVSDTQYF
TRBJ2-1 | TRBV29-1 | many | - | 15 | TGCAGCGTTGAGGGAGTCGGGACGCCAAGCCATACCCGTTTCTTC | CSVEGVGTPSHTRFF
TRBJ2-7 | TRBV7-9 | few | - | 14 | TGTGCCAGCAGCTTAGCGCACAGTTCCTACGAGCAGTACTTC | CASSLAHSSYEQYF
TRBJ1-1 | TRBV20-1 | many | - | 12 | TGCAGTGCTACTGGGGGGAACACTGAAGCTTTCTTT | CSATGGNTEAFF
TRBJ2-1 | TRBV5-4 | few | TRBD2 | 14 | TGTGCCAGCTACCAGCGGGGGGGCAGCAATGAGCAGTTCTTC | CASYQRGGSNEQFF
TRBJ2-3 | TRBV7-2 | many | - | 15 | TGTGCCAGCAGCCAACAGGACCATAGCACAGATACGCAGTATTTT | CASSQQDHSTDTQYF
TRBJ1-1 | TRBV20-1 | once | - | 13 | TGCAGTGCTAGAGATGGAGTGAACACTGAAGCTTTCTTT | CSARDGVNTEAFF
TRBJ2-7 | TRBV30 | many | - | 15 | TGTGCCTGGAGTGTAGGGACGGGGAGCTCCTACGAGCAGTACTTC | CAWSVGTGSSYEQYF
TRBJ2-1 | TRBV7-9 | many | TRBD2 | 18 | TGTGCCAGCAGCTCCACAAAATTTCTAGCGGCCTCCTACAATGAGCAGTTCTTC | CASSSTKFLAASYNEQFF
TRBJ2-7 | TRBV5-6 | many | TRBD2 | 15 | TGTGCCAGCAGCTTAGGTGGCGGGAGCTCCTACGAGCAGTACTTC | CASSLGGGSSYEQYF
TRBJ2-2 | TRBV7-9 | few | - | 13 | TGTGCCAGCAGCCCGGGGGTTACCGGGGAGCTGTTTTTT | CASSPGVTGELFF
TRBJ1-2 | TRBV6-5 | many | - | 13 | TGTGCCAGCAGTTACTCGAAAGGCTATGGCTACACCTTC | CASSYSKGYGYTF
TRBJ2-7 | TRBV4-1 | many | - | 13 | TGCGCCAGCAGCCAGCTTCTCTCCTACGAGCAGTACTTC | CASSQLLSYEQYF
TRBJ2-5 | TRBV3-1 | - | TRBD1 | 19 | TGTGCCAGCAGCCAAGTGGTCGTTCGAGGGACAGGGGCTGGGGAGACCCAGTACTTC | CASSQVVVRGTGAGETQYF
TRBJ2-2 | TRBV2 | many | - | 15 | TGTGCCAGCAGTGAACTGACCGTTAACACCGGGGAGCTGTTTTTT | CASSELTVNTGELFF
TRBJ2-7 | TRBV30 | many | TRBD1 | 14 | TGTGCCTGGAGCGAGACAGGGTACTCCTACGAGCAGTACTTC | CAWSETGYSYEQYF